The entry below gives a single TCR beta chain sequence along with its context. Its antigen remains unidentified. TCR beta was sequenced from blood CD8+ and CD4+ T cells. The data belong to a study of CD8 T cells in Susac syndrome. Study summary: Blood was drawn from Susac syndrome patients while they were therapy-naive, on corticosteroids, or on intravenous immunoglobulin alone.

Reverse transcription of roughly 0.5 to 1 ug RNA used random hexamers. Each CDR3 protein is one row after TCRdb ran MiXCR on the immunoSEQ multiplex PCR reads. Found here are about 240,000 distinct CDR3 sequences, 90% to 96% of them singletons; the top ten hold about 0.095%. General study points: Expansion of clones was not seen in the CD4+ T cell repertoires of Susac syndrome.

In germline, CDR1 is SGHDN, CDR2 FVKESK. The CDR3 loop spans 12 amino acids. The ends were cut back, 3 bases at V and 4 bases at J, with 7 bases in the middle. The genes are TRBV14 and TRBJ2-7; TRBD1 is a possible D gene (5 bases). The specimen sequenced was CD4+ T cells from PBMCs. This TCR derives from a human donor with Susac syndrome. CDR3 coding DNA: TGTGCCAGCAGCCACACAGGTTACGAGCAGTACTTC. Translating it yields CASSHTGYEQYF.